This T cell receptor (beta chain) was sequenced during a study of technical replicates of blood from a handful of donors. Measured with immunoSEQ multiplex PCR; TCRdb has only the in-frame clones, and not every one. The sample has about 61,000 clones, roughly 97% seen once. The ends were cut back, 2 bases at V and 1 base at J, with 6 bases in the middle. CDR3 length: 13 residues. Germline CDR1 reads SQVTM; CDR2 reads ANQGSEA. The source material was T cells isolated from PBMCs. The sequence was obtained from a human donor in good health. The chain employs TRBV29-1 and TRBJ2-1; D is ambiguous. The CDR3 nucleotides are TGCAGCGTTGAAAGCGTTTCCTACAATGAGCAGTTCTTC. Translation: CSVESVSYNEQFF.